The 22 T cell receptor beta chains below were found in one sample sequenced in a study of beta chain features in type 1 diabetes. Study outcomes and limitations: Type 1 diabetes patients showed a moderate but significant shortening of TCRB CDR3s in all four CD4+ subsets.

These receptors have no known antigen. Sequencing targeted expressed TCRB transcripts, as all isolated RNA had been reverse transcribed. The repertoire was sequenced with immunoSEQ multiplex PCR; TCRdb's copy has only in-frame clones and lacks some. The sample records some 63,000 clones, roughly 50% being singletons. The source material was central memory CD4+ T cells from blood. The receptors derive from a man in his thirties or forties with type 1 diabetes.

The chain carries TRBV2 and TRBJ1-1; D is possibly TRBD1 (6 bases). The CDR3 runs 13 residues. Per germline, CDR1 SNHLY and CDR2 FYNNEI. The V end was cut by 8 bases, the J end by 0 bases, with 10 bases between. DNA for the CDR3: TGTGCCAGCGGTGGACAGTTGAACACTGAAGCTTTCTTT. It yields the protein CASGGQLNTEAFF.

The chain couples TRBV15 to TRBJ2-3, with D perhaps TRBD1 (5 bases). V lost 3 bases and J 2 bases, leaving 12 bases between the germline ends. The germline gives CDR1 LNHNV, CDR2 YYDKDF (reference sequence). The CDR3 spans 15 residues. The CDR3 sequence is CATSSAGPLTDTQYF. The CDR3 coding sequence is TGTGCCACCAGCAGCGCAGGGCCCCTCACAGATACGCAGTATTTT.

In nucleotides, the CDR3 is TGCGCCAGCAGCGGGGGGGACTACTACAATGAGCAGTTCTTC. Its protein is CASSGGDYYNEQFF. V and J are TRBV5-1 and TRBJ2-1, with 7 bases fitting TRBD2. This CDR3 has 14 residues. The germline V gene has CDR1 SGHRS and CDR2 YFSETQ. The J segment lost 3 bases and the V segment lost 4 bases, leaving 4 bases of the junction unmatched. The variable domain in full, completed from reference TRBV5-1 and TRBJ2-1, reads KAGVTQTPRYLIKTRGQQVTLSCSPISGHRSVSWYQQTPGQGLQFLFEYFSETQRNKGNFPGRFSGRQFSNSRSEMNVSTLELGDSALYLCASSGGDYYNEQFFGPGTRLTVL.

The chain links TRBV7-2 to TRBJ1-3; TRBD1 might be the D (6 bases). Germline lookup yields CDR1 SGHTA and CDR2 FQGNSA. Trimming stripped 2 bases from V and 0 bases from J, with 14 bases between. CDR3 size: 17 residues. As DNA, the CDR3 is TGTGCCAGCAGCTTAATCCGGGACACCGACTCTGGAAACACCATATATTTT. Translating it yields CASSLIRDTDSGNTIYF.

The CDR3 nucleotides read TGTGCCAGCAGCTCCCTCGGTGATACGCAGTATTTT. Translation: CASSSLGDTQYF. The chain joins TRBV7-9 to TRBJ2-3; no definite D call. The CDR3 consists of 12 residues. V was trimmed by 4 bases and J by 6 bases, leaving 8 bases between them. The germline V gene has CDR1 SEHNR and CDR2 FQNEAQ (reference sequence).

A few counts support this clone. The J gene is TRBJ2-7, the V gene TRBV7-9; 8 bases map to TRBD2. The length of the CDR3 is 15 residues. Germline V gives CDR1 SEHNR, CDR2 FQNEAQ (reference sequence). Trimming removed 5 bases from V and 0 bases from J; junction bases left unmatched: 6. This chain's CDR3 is CASSPPGGPSYEQYF. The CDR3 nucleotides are TGTGCCAGCAGCCCCCCGGGAGGGCCCTCCTACGAGCAGTACTTC.

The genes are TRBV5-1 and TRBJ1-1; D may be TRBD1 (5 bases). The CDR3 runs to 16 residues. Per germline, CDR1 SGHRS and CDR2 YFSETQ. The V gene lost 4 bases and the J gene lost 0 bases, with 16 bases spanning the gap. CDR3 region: CASSQGAFGMNTEAFF. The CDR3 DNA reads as TGCGCCAGCAGCCAAGGGGCTTTCGGCATGAACACTGAAGCTTTCTTT.

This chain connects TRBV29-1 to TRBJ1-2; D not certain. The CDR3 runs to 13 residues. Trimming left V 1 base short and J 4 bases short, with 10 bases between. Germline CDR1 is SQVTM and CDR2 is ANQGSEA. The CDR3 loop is CSVEVQALYGYTF. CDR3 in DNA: TGCAGCGTTGAAGTGCAGGCCCTCTATGGCTACACCTTC.

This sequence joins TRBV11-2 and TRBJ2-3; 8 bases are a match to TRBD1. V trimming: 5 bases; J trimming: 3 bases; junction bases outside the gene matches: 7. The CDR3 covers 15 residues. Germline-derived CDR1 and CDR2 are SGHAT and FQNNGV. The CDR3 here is CASSRDRLSTDTQYF. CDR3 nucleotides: TGTGCCAGCAGCCGGGACAGGTTAAGTACAGATACGCAGTATTTT. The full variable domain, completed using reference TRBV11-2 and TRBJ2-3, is EAGVAQSPRYKIIEKRQSVAFWCNPISGHATLYWYQQILGQGPKLLIQFQNNGVVDDSQLPKDRFSAERLKGVDSTLKIQPAKLEDSAVYLCASSRDRLSTDTQYFGPGTRLTVL.

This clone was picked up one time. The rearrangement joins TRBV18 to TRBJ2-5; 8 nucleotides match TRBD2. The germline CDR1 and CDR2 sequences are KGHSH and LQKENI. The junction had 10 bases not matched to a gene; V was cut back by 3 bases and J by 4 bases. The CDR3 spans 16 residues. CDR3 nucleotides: TGTGCCAGCTCACCCACCTCACTAGCGGCCGCAGAGACCCAGTACTTC. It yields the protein CASSPTSLAAAETQYF. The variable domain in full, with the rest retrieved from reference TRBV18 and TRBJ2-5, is NAGVMQNPRHLVRRRGQEARLRCSPMKGHSHVYWYRQLPEEGLKFMVYLQKENIIDESGMPKERFSAEFPKEGPSILRIQQVVRGDSAAYFCASSPTSLAAAETQYFGPGTRLLVL.

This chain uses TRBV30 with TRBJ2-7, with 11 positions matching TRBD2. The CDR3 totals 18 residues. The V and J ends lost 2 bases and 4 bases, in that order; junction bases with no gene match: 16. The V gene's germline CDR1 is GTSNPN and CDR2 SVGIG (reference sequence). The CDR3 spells CAWSPRSGRAGVRYEQYF. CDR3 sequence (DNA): TGTGCCTGGAGTCCCCGTAGCGGGAGGGCCGGTGTTCGGTACGAGCAGTACTTC.

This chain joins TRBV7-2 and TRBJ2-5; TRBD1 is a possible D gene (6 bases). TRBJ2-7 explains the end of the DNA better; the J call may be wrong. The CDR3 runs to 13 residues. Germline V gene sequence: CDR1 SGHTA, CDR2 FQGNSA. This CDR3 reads CASSLLGASEQYF. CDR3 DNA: TGTGCCAGCAGCTTACTGGGGGCTTCCGAGCAGTACTTC.

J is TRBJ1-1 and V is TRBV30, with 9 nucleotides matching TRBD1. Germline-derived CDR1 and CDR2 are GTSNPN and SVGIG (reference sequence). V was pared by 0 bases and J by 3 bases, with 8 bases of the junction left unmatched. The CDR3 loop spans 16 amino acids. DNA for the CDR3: TGTGCCTGGAGTGTACCGACAGGGGGTAAGGACACTGAAGCTTTCTTT. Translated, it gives CAWSVPTGGKDTEAFF.

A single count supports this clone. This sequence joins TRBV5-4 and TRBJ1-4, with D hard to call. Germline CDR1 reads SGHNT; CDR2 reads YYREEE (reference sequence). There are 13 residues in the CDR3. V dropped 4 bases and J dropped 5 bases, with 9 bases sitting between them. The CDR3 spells CASSPQANEKLFF. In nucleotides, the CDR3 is TGTGCCAGCAGCCCTCAAGCGAATGAAAAACTGTTTTTT.

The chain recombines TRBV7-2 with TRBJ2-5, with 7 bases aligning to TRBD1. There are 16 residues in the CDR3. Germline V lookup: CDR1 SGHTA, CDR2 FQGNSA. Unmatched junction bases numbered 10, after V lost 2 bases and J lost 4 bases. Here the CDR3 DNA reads TGTGCCAGCAGCTTAAACGAGGGGGCGCGAGGAGAGACCCAGTACTTC. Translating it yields CASSLNEGARGETQYF.

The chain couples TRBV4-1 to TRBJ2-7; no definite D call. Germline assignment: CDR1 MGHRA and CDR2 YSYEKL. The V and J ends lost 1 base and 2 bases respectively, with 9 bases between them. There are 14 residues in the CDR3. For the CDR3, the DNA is TGCGCCAGCAGCCAAGGCAGGATGGCCTACGAGCAGTACTTC. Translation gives CASSQGRMAYEQYF.

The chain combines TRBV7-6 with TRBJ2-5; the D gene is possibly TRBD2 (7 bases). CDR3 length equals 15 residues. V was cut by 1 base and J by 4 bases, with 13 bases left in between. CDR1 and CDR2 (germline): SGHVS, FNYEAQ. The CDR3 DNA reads TGTGCCAGCAGCTTAGTAGGGGGGGGCGCAGAGACCCAGTACTTC. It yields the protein CASSLVGGGAETQYF.

CDR3 protein: CAVETGIYEQYF. Here the CDR3 DNA reads TGTGCCGTGGAGACAGGGATCTACGAGCAGTACTTC. The J gene is TRBJ2-7, the V gene TRBV7-9; 7 nucleotides align to TRBD1. Per germline, CDR1 SEHNR and CDR2 FQNEAQ (reference sequence). The trim removed 11 bases at V and 3 bases at J, leaving 7 bases unmatched. The length of the CDR3 is 12 residues. The full variable domain, with the rest looked up from reference TRBV7-9 and TRBJ2-7, is DTGVSQNPRHKITKRGQNVTFRCDPISEHNRLYWYRQTLGQGPEFLTYFQNEAQLEKSRLLSDRFSAERPKGSFSTLEIQRTEQGDSAMYLCAVETGIYEQYFGPGTRLTVT.

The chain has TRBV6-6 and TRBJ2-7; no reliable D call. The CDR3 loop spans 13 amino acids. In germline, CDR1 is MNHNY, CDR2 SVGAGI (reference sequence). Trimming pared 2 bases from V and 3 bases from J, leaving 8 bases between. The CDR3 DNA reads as TGTGCCAGCAGTTACGGGCAGAGCTACGAGCAGTACTTC. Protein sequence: CASSYGQSYEQYF.

The CDR3 nucleotides read TGTGCCAGCAGTCGGGACAGGGGCAATCAGCCCCAGCATTTT. Its protein product is CASSRDRGNQPQHF. The chain links TRBV6-5 to TRBJ1-5, with TRBD1 matching over 9 bases. CDR3 length equals 14 residues. From germline, CDR1 is MNHEY and CDR2 SVGAGI. V gave up 5 bases and J gave up 2 bases; unmatched junction bases: 1.

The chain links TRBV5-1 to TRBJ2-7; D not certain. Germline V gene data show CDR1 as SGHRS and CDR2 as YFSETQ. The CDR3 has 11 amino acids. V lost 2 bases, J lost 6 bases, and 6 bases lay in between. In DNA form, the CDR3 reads TGCGCCAGCAGCTTTGACACCGAGCAGTACTTC. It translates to CASSFDTEQYF.

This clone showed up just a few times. For the CDR3, the DNA is TGTGCCAGCAGCCCGGGCGGGGGCCTGGAGAACGAGCAGTACTTC. Its protein product is CASSPGGGLENEQYF. The V and J genes are TRBV5-4 and TRBJ2-7; tentatively, D is TRBD2 (7 bases). Looked up from germline, CDR1 is SGHNT and CDR2 is YYREEE (reference sequence). Trimming pared 4 bases from V and 5 bases from J, leaving 19 bases between. This CDR3 comprises 15 residues.